This T cell receptor beta chain comes out of a study of T cell changes during pregnancy in multiple sclerosis. CDR1 is MNHEY and CDR2 is SMNVEV in the germline V gene (reference sequence). Trimming shortened V by 2 bases and J by 2 bases, and 7 bases separated the two germline ends. The CDR3 extends over 13 amino acids. Using immunoSEQ multiplex PCR, the repertoire was profiled, and TCRdb retains in-frame clones only, with some absent. In the table there are tens of thousands of clones, 92% of which are singletons. The gene calls are TRBV27 and TRBJ2-7; the D is unclear. This TCR came from a female donor with multiple sclerosis, enrolled in a pregnancy study. Material: peripheral blood, obtained before pregnancy. Here the CDR3 reads CASSLNRAYEQYF. The CDR3 bases are TGTGCCAGCAGTTTAAACAGAGCCTACGAGCAGTACTTC.